Listed below are T cell receptor beta chains from one sample, sequenced in a study of T cells in Graves' hyperthyroidism and ophthalmopathy. TCRdb reprocessed the multiplex PCR reads via MiXCR and lists one record per CDR3 protein. Here the sample spans about 680,000 distinct CDR3 sequences, roughly 32% being singletons. The specimen sequenced was blood. All receptors derive from a middle-aged woman with Graves' hyperthyroidism. CDR3s include the opening cysteine and the closing phenylalanine or tryptophan. Fields, in order: CDR3 protein, CDR3 DNA, V gene, D gene, J gene, clone size. The D gene is left open where the match is weak. The size entry is marked missing in some rows and otherwise reads once, few, many or a size class.

CDR3 protein: CASSFQGGVYTQYF
CDR3 DNA: TGTGCCAGCAGCTTCCAGGGGGGGGTGTATACGCAGTATTTT
V gene: TRBV7-9
D gene: NA
J gene: TRBJ2-3
clone size: few

CDR3 protein: CASSASGYGNTIYF
CDR3 DNA: TGTGCCAGCAGCGCTTCAGGGTATGGAAACACCATATATTTT
V gene: TRBV11-2
D gene: NA
J gene: TRBJ1-3
clone size: NA

CDR3 protein: CSAWYQETQYF
CDR3 DNA: TGCAGTGCCTGGTACCAAGAGACCCAGTACTTC
V gene: TRBV20-1
D gene: NA
J gene: TRBJ2-5
clone size: many

CDR3 protein: CASKIQGGEAFF
CDR3 DNA: TGTGCCAGCAAGATACAGGGAGGTGAAGCTTTCTTT
V gene: TRBV27
D gene: NA
J gene: TRBJ1-1
clone size: NA

CDR3 protein: CASSHGVSNSYGYTF
CDR3 DNA: TGTGCCAGCAGCCATGGGGTTTCGAACAGCTATGGCTACACCTTC
V gene: TRBV11-1
D gene: NA
J gene: TRBJ1-2
clone size: few

CDR3 protein: CASSVGTLYSNQPQHF
CDR3 DNA: TGTGCCAGCAGCGTGGGGACACTATATAGCAATCAGCCCCAGCATTTT
V gene: TRBV4-2
D gene: NA
J gene: TRBJ1-5
clone size: NA

CDR3 protein: CASSPGIQPQHF
CDR3 DNA: TGTGCCAGCTCACCAGGCATTCAGCCCCAGCATTTT
V gene: TRBV7-2
D gene: NA
J gene: TRBJ1-5
clone size: NA

CDR3 protein: CAVQDGYNSPLHF
CDR3 DNA: TGTGCGGTCCAGGACGGCTATAATTCACCCCTCCACTTT
V gene: TRBV10-3
D gene: NA
J gene: TRBJ1-6
clone size: NA

CDR3 protein: CASSAGRRVLAFF
CDR3 DNA: TGTGCCAGCAGTGCGGGGCGTAGGGTTTTGGCTTTCTTT
V gene: TRBV12-3/TRBV12-4
D gene: NA
J gene: TRBJ1-1
clone size: few

CDR3 protein: CATTLGQGRIYGYTF
CDR3 DNA: TGTGCCACCACACTAGGACAGGGAAGGATCTATGGCTACACCTTC
V gene: TRBV28
D gene: TRBD1
J gene: TRBJ1-2
clone size: few

CDR3 protein: CSAPGLAGDNNEQYF
CDR3 DNA: TGCAGTGCTCCGGGACTAGCGGGGGACAACAATGAGCAGTACTTC
V gene: TRBV20-1
D gene: TRBD2
J gene: TRBJ2-7
clone size: NA

CDR3 protein: CASSAEDGKNEKLFF
CDR3 DNA: TGTGCCAGCAGCGCCGAGGACGGGAAAAATGAAAAACTGTTTTTT
V gene: TRBV9
D gene: NA
J gene: TRBJ1-4
clone size: NA

CDR3 protein: CASSLRLDGNTIYF
CDR3 DNA: TGTGCCAGCAGTTTGAGGCTAGACGGAAACACCATATATTTT
V gene: TRBV12-3/TRBV12-4
D gene: NA
J gene: TRBJ1-3
clone size: NA

CDR3 protein: CASSLEGGGRSPLHF
CDR3 DNA: TGTGCCAGCAGCTTAGAAGGCGGGGGACGTTCACCCCTCCACTTT
V gene: TRBV7-9
D gene: NA
J gene: TRBJ1-6
clone size: many

CDR3 protein: CASSLPGQGSYEQYF
CDR3 DNA: TGTGCCAGCAGTTTACCGGGACAGGGTTCCTACGAGCAGTACTTC
V gene: TRBV6-6
D gene: TRBD1
J gene: TRBJ2-7
clone size: NA

CDR3 protein: CASSQDLGVSGEKLFF
CDR3 DNA: TGTGCCAGCAGCCAAGATCTTGGGGTCTCCGGGGAAAAACTGTTTTTT
V gene: TRBV5-5
D gene: NA
J gene: TRBJ1-4
clone size: few

CDR3 protein: CASSSAGRSNTEAFF
CDR3 DNA: TGTGCCAGCAGTTCCGCGGGACGTTCGAACACTGAAGCTTTCTTT
V gene: TRBV7-2
D gene: NA
J gene: TRBJ1-1
clone size: NA

CDR3 protein: CSAHSGQGGNTIYF
CDR3 DNA: TGCAGTGCCCACAGTGGCCAAGGTGGAAACACCATATATTTT
V gene: TRBV20-1
D gene: NA
J gene: TRBJ1-3
clone size: NA

CDR3 protein: CASRRGVETEAFF
CDR3 DNA: TGTGCCAGCAGGCGCGGGGTCGAAACTGAAGCTTTCTTT
V gene: TRBV2
D gene: NA
J gene: TRBJ1-1
clone size: many

CDR3 protein: CASSSRGAAFF
CDR3 DNA: TGTGCCAGCAGTTCGCGGGGGGCGGCTTTCTTT
V gene: TRBV6-5
D gene: NA
J gene: TRBJ1-1
clone size: NA

CDR3 protein: CASRRTEAGETQYF
CDR3 DNA: TGTGCCAGCCGGAGGACCGAGGCTGGAGAGACCCAGTACTTC
V gene: TRBV12-3/TRBV12-4
D gene: NA
J gene: TRBJ2-5
clone size: few

CDR3 protein: CASSDYTGGSGNTIYF
CDR3 DNA: TGTGCCAGCAGTGACTACACAGGGGGGTCTGGAAACACCATATATTTT
V gene: TRBV2
D gene: TRBD1
J gene: TRBJ1-3
clone size: many

CDR3 protein: CASSYSGTPGYTF
CDR3 DNA: TGTGCCAGCAGTTACTCAGGGACCCCTGGCTACACCTTC
V gene: TRBV6-6
D gene: NA
J gene: TRBJ1-2
clone size: many

CDR3 protein: CSAMGLAGAVDTQYF
CDR3 DNA: TGCAGTGCTATGGGGCTAGCGGGAGCGGTAGATACGCAGTATTTT
V gene: TRBV20-1
D gene: TRBD2
J gene: TRBJ2-3
clone size: NA

CDR3 protein: CSAGGGTPLHF
CDR3 DNA: TGCAGTGCTGGGGGAGGTACACCCCTCCACTTT
V gene: TRBV20-1
D gene: NA
J gene: TRBJ1-6
clone size: NA

CDR3 protein: CASRVGNEKLFF
CDR3 DNA: TGTGCCAGCAGGGTGGGTAATGAAAAACTGTTTTTT
V gene: TRBV7-9
D gene: NA
J gene: TRBJ1-4
clone size: many

CDR3 protein: CASSSTLRGIGQPSGELFF
CDR3 DNA: TGTGCCAGCAGCTCTACGTTAAGGGGGATTGGACAGCCCTCGGGAGAACTGTTTTTT
V gene: TRBV7-2
D gene: NA
J gene: TRBJ1-4
clone size: NA

CDR3 protein: CASGPVEGFYGYTF
CDR3 DNA: TGTGCCAGCGGCCCAGTAGAGGGTTTCTATGGCTACACCTTC
V gene: TRBV7-3
D gene: NA
J gene: TRBJ1-2
clone size: NA

CDR3 protein: CASSGRGQLFF
CDR3 DNA: TGTGCCAGCAGCGGCAGGGGACAACTGTTTTTT
V gene: TRBV9
D gene: NA
J gene: TRBJ1-4
clone size: NA

CDR3 protein: CASSHRLAGANVLTF
CDR3 DNA: TGCGCCAGCAGCCATCGATTGGCAGGGGCCAACGTCCTGACTTTC
V gene: TRBV4-1
D gene: NA
J gene: TRBJ2-6
clone size: few

CDR3 protein: CASSPVPDRAPYEQYF
CDR3 DNA: TGTGCCAGCAGCCCCGTCCCGGACAGGGCCCCCTACGAGCAGTACTTC
V gene: TRBV7-2
D gene: TRBD1
J gene: TRBJ2-7
clone size: few

CDR3 protein: CASSSRGTTVGEQYF
CDR3 DNA: TGTGCCAGCAGCTCGAGGGGGACCACCGTCGGCGAGCAGTACTTC
V gene: TRBV7-8
D gene: NA
J gene: TRBJ2-7
clone size: many

CDR3 protein: CAIRGQVSGGYTF
CDR3 DNA: TGTGCCATCAGAGGGCAGGTGTCGGGAGGCTACACCTTC
V gene: TRBV10-3
D gene: NA
J gene: TRBJ1-2
clone size: NA

CDR3 protein: CSASPGGKNTQYF
CDR3 DNA: TGCAGTGCTAGTCCCGGGGGCAAAAATACGCAGTATTTT
V gene: TRBV20-1
D gene: NA
J gene: TRBJ2-3
clone size: NA

CDR3 protein: CSARQAGGGTEAFF
CDR3 DNA: TGCAGTGCTAGACAGGCAGGGGGAGGGACTGAAGCTTTCTTT
V gene: TRBV20-1
D gene: TRBD1
J gene: TRBJ1-1
clone size: NA

CDR3 protein: CASSRYTF
CDR3 DNA: TGTGCCAGCAGCCGCTACACCTTC
V gene: TRBV12-3/TRBV12-4
D gene: NA
J gene: TRBJ1-2
clone size: NA

CDR3 protein: CASSSIGDSWSGANVLAF
CDR3 DNA: TGTGCCAGCAGCTCGATCGGGGACAGCTGGTCTGGGGCCAACGTCCTGGCTTTC
V gene: TRBV7-9
D gene: TRBD1
J gene: TRBJ2-6
clone size: NA

CDR3 protein: CASSFSGEFGKLFF
CDR3 DNA: TGTGCCAGCAGTTTCTCTGGGGAATTTGGAAAACTGTTTTTT
V gene: TRBV6-2/TRBV6-3
D gene: NA
J gene: TRBJ1-4
clone size: once

CDR3 protein: CASSLSDHTEAFF
CDR3 DNA: TGTGCCAGCAGTTTATCCGATCACACTGAAGCTTTCTTT
V gene: TRBV28
D gene: NA
J gene: TRBJ1-1
clone size: NA

CDR3 protein: CASSRAPRTYEQYF
CDR3 DNA: TGTGCCAGCAGTAGGGCGCCGCGCACCTACGAGCAGTACTTC
V gene: TRBV6-5
D gene: NA
J gene: TRBJ2-7
clone size: NA

CDR3 protein: CAILGAAGGNGYTF
CDR3 DNA: TGTGCCATCCTGGGCGCCGCTGGGGGCAATGGCTACACCTTC
V gene: TRBV10-3
D gene: NA
J gene: TRBJ1-2
clone size: NA

CDR3 protein: CASSFAPQQGVEQYF
CDR3 DNA: TGTGCCAGCAGTTTCGCCCCCCAACAGGGGGTCGAGCAGTACTTC
V gene: TRBV6-5
D gene: TRBD1
J gene: TRBJ2-7
clone size: NA

CDR3 protein: CASSSQGQPRVHFYGYTF
CDR3 DNA: TGTGCCAGCAGTTCCCAAGGACAACCCCGAGTACACTTCTATGGCTACACCTTC
V gene: TRBV6-6
D gene: NA
J gene: TRBJ1-2
clone size: NA

CDR3 protein: CASSRNHRGGPSSGANVLTF
CDR3 DNA: TGTGCCAGCAGCCGAAACCATAGGGGAGGCCCCAGCTCTGGGGCCAACGTCCTGACTTTC
V gene: TRBV12-3/TRBV12-4
D gene: NA
J gene: TRBJ2-6
clone size: NA

CDR3 protein: CASRARASGNTIYF
CDR3 DNA: TGCGCCAGCAGGGCCAGGGCCTCTGGAAACACCATATATTTT
V gene: TRBV10-2
D gene: NA
J gene: TRBJ1-3
clone size: NA

CDR3 protein: CASSLLGTIRETQYF
CDR3 DNA: TGTGCCAGCAGCCTACTTGGGACTATCAGGGAGACCCAGTACTTC
V gene: TRBV7-8
D gene: TRBD2
J gene: TRBJ2-5
clone size: many

CDR3 protein: CASSESTGGGSYEQYF
CDR3 DNA: TGCGCCAGCAGTGAGTCGACAGGGGGGGGATCCTACGAGCAGTACTTC
V gene: TRBV10-2
D gene: TRBD1
J gene: TRBJ2-7
clone size: NA

CDR3 protein: CSATGGVGEKLFF
CDR3 DNA: TGCAGCGCTACAGGGGGGGTCGGTGAAAAACTGTTTTTT
V gene: TRBV29-1
D gene: TRBD1
J gene: TRBJ1-4
clone size: NA

CDR3 protein: CASKDYTEAFF
CDR3 DNA: TGTGCCAGCAAAGATTACACTGAAGCTTTCTTT
V gene: TRBV2
D gene: NA
J gene: TRBJ1-1
clone size: many

CDR3 protein: CATDRGNGNTIYF
CDR3 DNA: TGTGCCACAGACAGGGGGAACGGAAACACCATATATTTT
V gene: TRBV19
D gene: TRBD1
J gene: TRBJ1-3
clone size: many

CDR3 protein: CSEGGGSGANVLTF
CDR3 DNA: TGCAGCGAGGGAGGGGGTTCTGGGGCCAACGTCCTGACTTTC
V gene: TRBV29-1
D gene: NA
J gene: TRBJ2-6
clone size: NA

CDR3 protein: CSARRQGGEKLFF
CDR3 DNA: TGCAGTGCTAGAAGACAGGGGGGTGAAAAACTGTTTTTT
V gene: TRBV20-1
D gene: TRBD1
J gene: TRBJ1-4
clone size: few